The clone carrying this TCR beta chain was counted many times. The data were taken from a study of T-cell reconstitution after alpha-beta-depleted transplantation in children. V was clipped by 0 bases and J by 6 bases, with 11 bases between them. The CDR3 spans 14 residues. Germline CDR1 reads SGHTA; CDR2 reads FQGNSA. TCRbeta library construction was performed incorporating unique molecular identifiers. TCRdb analysed the PCR reads with MiXCR anew, one entry per CDR3 protein. Found here are around 600,000 distinct CDR3 sequences, 23% of them singletons; the top ten hold 13% to 15%. This chain links TRBV7-2 with TRBJ2-5; D possibly corresponds to TRBD1 (5 bases). This sequence was found in a boy in the first two years of life who had a stem cell transplant for acute myeloid leukemia, so the T cells may come from the graft donor. This specimen was PBMCs, mostly from graft donor cells, taken 360 days after TCRalphabeta/CD19-depleted stem cell transplant. For the CDR3, the DNA is TGTGCCAGCAGCTTAGCTGGGGCGACAAAGACCCAGTACTTC. Residues: CASSLAGATKTQYF.